This T cell receptor beta chain came from a study of T cell responses to AZD1222 COVID-19 vaccine. Trimming at V came to 6 bases and at J to 7 bases, leaving 7 bases not matched to a gene. CDR1 is LNHDA, CDR2 SQIVND, per germline (reference sequence). The CDR3 covers 14 residues. Clones were read by immunoSEQ multiplex PCR, and TCRdb kept only the in-frame ones, dropping some. The data show around 100,000 clones, roughly 85% seen once. Sequences were derived from peripheral blood, sampled 28 days after the second AZD1222 dose. This chain connects TRBV19 to TRBJ2-1, with 9 bases lining up with TRBD2. This TCR derives from an adult who received the AZD1222 COVID-19 vaccine. The CDR3 bases are TGTGCCAGTAGCCGTGGGACTAGCCGGAATGAGCAGTTCTTC. As protein: CASSRGTSRNEQFF.